This T cell receptor beta chain was profiled in a study of Ad26.COV2.S vaccination and SARS-CoV-2 variants. Study information: Within the COV1001 Ad26.COV2.S trial arm, the donor was enrolled. Study results and limitations: Assessments of TCR breadth and depth may have underestimated the total T cell responses.

TCRdb's copy holds only in-frame clones and misses some; the assay was immunoSEQ multiplex PCR. The repertoire consists of 360,000 or so clones, with approximately 89% occurring once and the leading ten covering around 2%. As regards this clone: What it binds is not known.

Deletions cut 6 bases from V and 5 bases from J, with 7 bases between. This CDR3 has 11 amino acids. Germline CDR1 KGHDR, CDR2 SFDVKD. Treatment given: 15 to 20 received Ad26.COV2.S at low or high dose, single or two shots; about 5 received placebo; per-sample allocation not given. The investigators took samples on day 63 after the first vaccine or placebo injection. An Ad26 vector carrying the Wuhan-strain SARS-CoV-2 spike served as the vaccine. The TCR sequence derives from a person aged 18-65 years who received the Ad26.COV2.S COVID-19 vaccine or a placebo. Sequencing was performed on peripheral blood, taken in a trial of Ad26.COV2.S vaccine versus placebo. This chain connects TRBV24-1 to TRBJ2-7, with D uncertain. The CDR3 region is CATSRLNEQYF. The CDR3 DNA reads as TGTGCCACCAGTAGACTTAACGAGCAGTACTTC.